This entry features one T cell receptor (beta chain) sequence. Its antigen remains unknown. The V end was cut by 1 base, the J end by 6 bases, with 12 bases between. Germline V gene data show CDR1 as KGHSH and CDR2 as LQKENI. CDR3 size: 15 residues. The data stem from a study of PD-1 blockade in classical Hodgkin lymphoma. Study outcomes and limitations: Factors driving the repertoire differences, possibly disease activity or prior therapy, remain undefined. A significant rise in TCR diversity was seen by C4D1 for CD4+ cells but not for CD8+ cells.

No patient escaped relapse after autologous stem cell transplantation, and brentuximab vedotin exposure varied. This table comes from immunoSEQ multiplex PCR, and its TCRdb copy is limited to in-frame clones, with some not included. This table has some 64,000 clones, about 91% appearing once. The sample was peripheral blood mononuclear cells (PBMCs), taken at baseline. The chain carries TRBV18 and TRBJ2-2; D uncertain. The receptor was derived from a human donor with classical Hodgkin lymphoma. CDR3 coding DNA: TGTGCCAGCTCACCACAGGCCGAGATGTCCGGGGAGCTGTTTTTT. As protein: CASSPQAEMSGELFF.